The 17 T cell receptor beta chains below all came from one sample that was sequenced in a study of blood T cell repertoires in COVID-19. The table came from immunoSEQ multiplex PCR; TCRdb's copy has only in-frame clones and leaves some out. The data hold more than 110,000 clones, with around nine tenths observed a single time. Sequenced material: peripheral blood. These receptors all stem from a human donor in a cohort sampled during active COVID-19.

The J gene is TRBJ1-2, the V gene TRBV7-9; D possibly corresponds to TRBD1 (5 bases). The CDR3 runs to 13 residues. Trimming took off 1 base at V and 8 bases at J, with 11 bases between the two ends. Looked up from germline, CDR1 is SEHNR and CDR2 is FQNEAQ (reference sequence). The chain's CDR3 is CASSLGERGGYTF. The DNA for the CDR3 is TGTGCCAGCAGCTTAGGGGAGCGGGGGGGCTACACCTTC.

This sequence joins TRBV7-9 and TRBJ1-3; D ambiguous. The CDR3 runs to 16 residues. The germline V gene has CDR1 SEHNR and CDR2 FQNEAQ (reference sequence). The V gene lost 1 base and the J gene lost 2 bases, with 12 bases spanning the gap. CDR3 protein: CASSLEPSLAGNTIYF. CDR3 in DNA: TGTGCCAGCAGCTTAGAGCCTAGCCTAGCTGGAAACACCATATATTTT.

This clone was seen only once. This chain uses TRBV27 with TRBJ2-5; 10 bases match TRBD1. Germline CDR1 and CDR2: MNHEY and SMNVEV (reference sequence). The length of the CDR3 is 15 residues. J lost 5 bases, V lost 3 bases, and 6 bases had no gene match. CDR3 in amino acids: CASSLGTGVTETQYF. The CDR3 DNA reads TGTGCCAGCAGTTTGGGGACAGGGGTTACGGAGACCCAGTACTTC.

This chain uses TRBV11-1 with TRBJ2-3; D unclear. CDR3 length equals 16 residues. Per the germline V gene, CDR1 is SGHAT and CDR2 is FQDESV (reference sequence). Trimming pared 3 bases from V and 3 bases from J, leaving 16 bases between. The CDR3 DNA follows: TGTGCCAGCAGCTTCAAACCCTACCCTTTAACAGATACGCAGTATTTT. Amino acids: CASSFKPYPLTDTQYF. The variable domain in full, completed from reference TRBV11-1 and TRBJ2-3, reads EAEVAQSPRYKITEKSQAVAFWCDPISGHATLYWYRQILGQGPELLVQFQDESVVDDSQLPKDRFSAERLKGVDSTLKIQPAELGDSAMYLCASSFKPYPLTDTQYFGPGTRLTVL.

The chain recombines TRBV11-2 with TRBJ1-6; 9 positions agree with TRBD1. The V gene end was trimmed by 6 bases and the J gene end by 9 bases; junction bases not matched to a gene: 6. Germline V gene data show CDR1 as SGHAT and CDR2 as FQNNGV. CDR3 length equals 14 residues. CDR3 DNA sequence: TGTGCCAGCAGGGAACAGGGGGCGGTTTCACCCCTCCACTTT. Translation: CASREQGAVSPLHF.

The J gene is TRBJ2-3, the V gene TRBV3-1 (or the pseudogene TRBV3-2); 8 bases line up with TRBD2. Germline V CDR1 and CDR2: LGHDT, YNNKEL (reference sequence). V lost 4 bases to trimming and J lost 1 base; unmatched junction nucleotides: 7. There are 16 residues in the CDR3. DNA for the CDR3: TGTGCCAGCAGCCCATATCTAGCGGGCGGCACAGATACGCAGTATTTT. Its translation: CASSPYLAGGTDTQYF.

The chain employs TRBV7-9 and TRBJ2-1; TRBD2 aligns across 7 bases. The CDR3 extends over 13 amino acids. V shed 2 bases, J shed 7 bases, and the junction held 2 bases outside the gene matches. Per the germline V gene, CDR1 is SEHNR and CDR2 is FQNEAQ (reference sequence). In nucleotides, the CDR3 is TGTGCCAGCAGCTTATTCGGGGGGAATGAGCAGTTCTTC. Translated: CASSLFGGNEQFF.

This chain joins TRBV7-2 and TRBJ2-7; the match to TRBD2 covers 14 bases. The CDR3 totals 15 residues. V shed 4 bases and J 7 bases; nucleotides not matched to a gene: 6. CDR1 is SGHTA and CDR2 is FQGNSA in the germline V gene. CDR3 region: CASSSGTSGRNEQYF. CDR3 nucleotide sequence: TGTGCCAGCAGCTCCGGGACTAGCGGGAGAAATGAGCAGTACTTC. The variable domain in full, completed from reference TRBV7-2 and TRBJ2-7, reads GAGVSQSPSNKVTEKGKDVELRCDPISGHTALYWYRQSLGQGLEFLIYFQGNSAPDKSGLPSDRFSAERTGGSVSTLTIQRTQQEDSAVYLCASSSGTSGRNEQYFGPGTRLTVT.

The CDR3 spells CAWSLSEQYF. The CDR3 coding sequence is TGTGCCTGGAGTCTCTCCGAGCAGTACTTC. V gene TRBV30 combines with J gene TRBJ2-7, with D hard to call. CDR3 length: 10 amino acids. CDR1 is GTSNPN and CDR2 is SVGIG in the germline V gene (reference sequence). With 2 bases removed from V and 6 bases from J, the gap between germline ends came to 5 bases.

This sequence joins TRBV2 and TRBJ1-5, with D hard to call. Trimming took off 6 bases at V and 0 bases at J, with 12 bases between the two ends. The CDR3 is 15 amino acids. The germline V gene encodes CDR1 SNHLY and CDR2 FYNNEI. CDR3 amino acids: CASRATEGSNQPQHF. The CDR3 bases are TGTGCCAGCAGAGCGACCGAGGGTAGCAATCAGCCCCAGCATTTT. The whole variable domain, remainder taken from reference TRBV2 and TRBJ1-5, is EPEVTQTPSHQVTQMGQEVILRCVPISNHLYFYWYRQILGQKVEFLVSFYNNEISEKSEIFDDQFSVERPDGSNFTLKIRSTKLEDSAMYFCASRATEGSNQPQHFGDGTRLSIL.

The CDR3 sequence is CASSPGGSGSPLHF. The DNA of the CDR3 is TGTGCCAGCAGCCCAGGGGGCTCGGGTTCACCCCTCCACTTT. The rearrangement joins TRBV28 to TRBJ1-6; 8 bases align to TRBD1. The CDR3 is made up of 14 amino acids. Germline loops: CDR1 MDHEN, CDR2 SYDVKM. V was clipped by 6 bases and J by 9 bases; unmatched bases: 7.

This chain connects TRBV29-1 to TRBJ2-2, with D uncertain. The length of the CDR3 is 11 residues. Germline V gives CDR1 SQVTM, CDR2 ANQGSEA. The V gene lost 6 bases and the J gene lost 1 base, with 3 bases spanning the gap. The CDR3 spells CSVGNTGELFF. Written as DNA, the CDR3 is TGCAGCGTCGGGAACACCGGGGAGCTGTTTTTT.

The V gene is TRBV19, the J gene TRBJ2-1; 8 positions agree with TRBD1. The germline V gene encodes CDR1 LNHDA and CDR2 SQIVND (reference sequence). J lost 12 bases, V lost 5 bases, and 12 bases had no gene match. This CDR3 is 14 amino acids long. The CDR3 sequence: CASSAGTGQWGQFF. Here the CDR3 DNA reads TGTGCCAGTAGTGCCGGGACAGGTCAGTGGGGGCAGTTCTTC. The full variable domain, its missing parts supplied by reference TRBV19 and TRBJ2-1, is DGGITQSPKYLFRKEGQNVTLSCEQNLNHDAMYWYRQDPGQGLRLIYYSQIVNDFQKGDIAEGYSVSREKKESFPLTVTSAQKNPTAFYLCASSAGTGQWGQFFGPGTRLTVL.

The genes are TRBV9 and TRBJ1-4, with a possible D match to TRBD1 (5 bases). This CDR3 has 15 residues. Looked up from germline, CDR1 is SGDLS and CDR2 is YYNGEE. With 4 bases removed from V and 5 bases from J, the gap between germline ends came to 15 bases. The CDR3 DNA reads as TGTGCCAGCAGCCCCCGACAGTCCCCAAATGAAAAACTGTTTTTT. This codes for CASSPRQSPNEKLFF.

V is TRBV6-5 and J is TRBJ2-5; the match to TRBD2 covers 8 bases. The germline gives CDR1 MNHEY, CDR2 SVGAGI. Unmatched junction bases numbered 13, after V lost 8 bases and J lost 5 bases. CDR3 length: 15 residues. CDR3 nucleotide sequence: TGTGCCAGCCTCCCGAGCGGGAGAGTCGTCGAGACCCAGTACTTC. It translates to CASLPSGRVVETQYF.

This sequence joins TRBV9 and TRBJ1-6, with TRBD1 matching 7 bases. Looked up from germline, CDR1 is SGDLS and CDR2 is YYNGEE. After removal of 3 bases from V and 3 bases from J, the junction contained 3 bases not matched to a gene. This CDR3 region has 15 residues. In DNA, the CDR3 is TGTGCCAGCAGCGGACAGGGAGGCTATAATTCACCCCTCCACTTT. Translated: CASSGQGGYNSPLHF. Drawing the rest from reference TRBV9 and TRBJ1-6, the complete variable domain is DSGVTQTPKHLITATGQRVTLRCSPRSGDLSVYWYQQSLDQGLQFLIQYYNGEERAKGNILERFSAQQFPDLHSELNLSSLELGDSALYFCASSGQGGYNSPLHFGNGTRLTVT.

V usage is TRBV27 and J usage is TRBJ2-7, with 8 bases lining up with TRBD1. Trimming removed 5 bases from V and 2 bases from J; junction bases left unmatched: 5. The CDR3 sequence is 14 residues long. The V gene's germline CDR1 is MNHEY and CDR2 SMNVEV (reference sequence). The DNA of the CDR3 is TGTGCCAGCAGTATTACGACAGGGGCCTACGAGCAGTACTTC. It is translated as CASSITTGAYEQYF.